One and the same sample provided the 3 T cell receptor beta chains below, sequenced in a study of identical twins. TCRdb ran MiXCR on the 5' RACE reads and lists one entry per CDR3 protein. The sample includes around 1.7 million distinct CDR3 sequences, under 35% of them seen just once. Sequencing was carried out using cord blood. These receptors came from a newborn girl in good health.

The rearrangement joins TRBV7-9 to TRBJ1-6; D might be TRBD1 (5 bases). The V gene's germline CDR1 is SEHNR and CDR2 FQNEAQ (reference sequence). There are 15 residues in the CDR3. Trimming took off 5 bases at V and 10 bases at J, with 18 bases between the two ends. Written as DNA, the CDR3 is TGTGCCAGCAGCCTTGGGGACGGTGTTGAGTCACCCCTCCACTTT. Translating gives CASSLGDGVESPLHF. Based on the CDR3 plus reference TRBV7-9 and TRBJ1-6, the full variable domain is DTGVSQNPRHKITKRGQNVTFRCDPISEHNRLYWYRQTLGQGPEFLTYFQNEAQLEKSRLLSDRFSAERPKGSFSTLEIQRTEQGDSAMYLCASSLGDGVESPLHFGNGTRLTVT.

This clonotype has more than one count but fewer than ten. The chain couples TRBV5-1 to TRBJ2-5, with D perhaps matching TRBD2 (6 bases). The V gene lost 2 bases and the J gene lost 5 bases, with 13 bases spanning the gap. The CDR3 is 14 residues long. Germline loops: CDR1 SGHRS, CDR2 YFSETQ. CDR3 nucleotides: TGCGCCAGCAGCTTTACAGGACGGGAGGAGACCCAGTACTTC. Encoded protein: CASSFTGREETQYF.

This clonotype was picked up a small number of times. This chain connects TRBV20-1 to TRBJ2-6, with 8 bases matching TRBD2. V lost 5 bases and J lost 3; bases outside the gene matches: 6. This CDR3 is 15 amino acids long. The germline gives CDR1 DFQATT, CDR2 SNEGSKA (reference sequence). CDR3 sequence reads: CSAPLAGIGANVLTF. For the CDR3, the DNA is TGCAGTGCTCCCTTAGCGGGAATTGGGGCCAACGTCCTGACTTTC.